Below are 21 T cell receptor beta chains sequenced from a single sample in a study of blood T cell repertoires in COVID-19. The repertoire was sequenced with immunoSEQ multiplex PCR; TCRdb's copy has only in-frame clones and lacks some. The sample records 100,000 to 150,000 clones, around 87% being singletons. The sample comprised peripheral blood. Receptors originate from an older woman with acute or convalescent COVID-19.

This chain uses TRBV5-4 with TRBJ1-2; tentatively, D is TRBD1 (6 bases). The length of the CDR3 is 15 residues. Germline assignment: CDR1 SGHNT and CDR2 YYREEE (reference sequence). V lost 4 bases and J 5 bases, leaving 18 bases between the germline ends. The CDR3 DNA follows: TGTGCCAGCAGCCGGGGGGCAGTAGTAGAGTATGGCTACACCTTC. Translating it yields CASSRGAVVEYGYTF.

The CDR3 DNA reads TGTGCCAGCAGCTTTCGACTAGCGGGAGATGAGACCCAGTACTTC. Translated, it gives CASSFRLAGDETQYF. The V call is TRBV7-9, the J call TRBJ2-5; 12 nucleotides align to TRBD2. This CDR3 region has 15 residues. Germline CDR1 is SEHNR and CDR2 is FQNEAQ (reference sequence). Germline trimming cut 3 bases from V and 5 bases from J; bases unmatched to any gene: 4. The full variable domain, in which reference TRBV7-9 and TRBJ2-5 provide the parts outside the CDR3, is DTGVSQNPRHKITKRGQNVTFRCDPISEHNRLYWYRQTLGQGPEFLTYFQNEAQLEKSRLLSDRFSAERPKGSFSTLEIQRTEQGDSAMYLCASSFRLAGDETQYFGPGTRLLVL.

The chain is built from TRBV2 and TRBJ1-5, with 7 bases lining up with TRBD1. V trimming: 8 bases; J trimming: 9 bases; junction bases outside the gene matches: 13. The germline V gene has CDR1 SNHLY and CDR2 FYNNEI. The CDR3 is 14 residues long. The CDR3 protein is CASGRDSSLGPQHF. DNA of the CDR3: TGTGCCAGCGGGCGGGACAGCTCGTTAGGGCCCCAGCATTTT.

This clone appeared a single time. The rearrangement joins TRBV19 to TRBJ1-2, with no clear D. This CDR3 has 11 amino acids. The V end was cut by 10 bases, the J end by 3 bases, with 9 bases between. Germline lookup yields CDR1 LNHDA and CDR2 SQIVND (reference sequence). As DNA, the CDR3 is TGTGCCACCTACGCCGACTATGGCTACACCTTC. As protein: CATYADYGYTF.

The chain uses TRBV28 and TRBJ2-7, with 9 bases matching TRBD1. This CDR3 has 16 amino acids. The junction had 8 bases not matched to a gene; V was cut back by 4 bases and J by 1 base. Germline assignment: CDR1 MDHEN and CDR2 SYDVKM. Here the CDR3 DNA reads TGTGCCAGCAGTTCCTCCGGACAGGGGCAGTCCTACGAGCAGTACTTC. Its protein is CASSSSGQGQSYEQYF.

The chain joins TRBV7-2 to TRBJ2-7, with TRBD2 matching over 11 bases. Germline values: CDR1 SGHTA, CDR2 FQGNSA. The V and J ends lost 5 bases and 1 base, in that order; junction bases with no gene match: 4. The CDR3 sequence is 15 residues long. Here the CDR3 reads CASSPASGGSYEQYF. The CDR3 DNA sequence: TGTGCCAGCAGCCCAGCTAGCGGGGGGTCCTACGAGCAGTACTTC. Variable domain in full (rest from reference TRBV7-2 and TRBJ2-7): GAGVSQSPSNKVTEKGKDVELRCDPISGHTALYWYRQSLGQGLEFLIYFQGNSAPDKSGLPSDRFSAERTGGSVSTLTIQRTQQEDSAVYLCASSPASGGSYEQYFGPGTRLTVT.

The rearrangement links TRBV6-5 to TRBJ1-2, with TRBD1 as a possible D gene (5 bases). Germline CDR1 reads MNHEY; CDR2 reads SVGAGI. The CDR3 covers 13 residues. V lost 10 bases to trimming and J lost 0 bases, with 12 bases between them. CDR3: CATTGPTNYGYTF. CDR3 DNA: TGTGCCACCACAGGACCGACTAACTATGGCTACACCTTC.

The rearrangement links TRBV6-6 to TRBJ1-1, with D unresolved. Germline loops: CDR1 MNHNY, CDR2 SVGAGI (reference sequence). Trimming shortened V by 6 bases and J by 0 bases, and 11 bases separated the two germline ends. The CDR3 is 14 residues long. DNA of the CDR3: TGTGCCAGCAGGCGGGAGGGCTTGAACACTGAAGCTTTCTTT. Protein sequence: CASRREGLNTEAFF.

This clone occurred once. This chain uses TRBV19 with TRBJ1-1; D is possibly TRBD1 (6 bases). V shed 9 bases and J shed 4 bases, with 27 bases lying between them. Germline CDR1 reads LNHDA; CDR2 reads SQIVND (reference sequence). The CDR3 runs to 17 residues. This CDR3 is CASHYYTGRGRSTEAFF. DNA of the CDR3: TGTGCCAGCCACTACTACACAGGGCGGGGGAGGAGCACTGAAGCTTTCTTT.

The CDR3 here is CARPGGGGSYNEQFF. DNA of the CDR3: TGTGCCAGACCCGGGGGGGGTGGCTCCTACAATGAGCAGTTCTTC. The chain carries TRBV6-5 and TRBJ2-1; 8 nucleotides agree with TRBD2. CDR1 is MNHEY and CDR2 is SVGAGI in the germline V gene. The CDR3 has 15 residues. The junction had 7 bases not matched to a gene; V was cut back by 9 bases and J by 0 bases.

This clone came up once. The chain combines TRBV27 with TRBJ1-5, with TRBD1 matching over 9 bases. Germline V CDR1 and CDR2: MNHEY, SMNVEV (reference sequence). The trim removed 8 bases at V and 2 bases at J, leaving 10 bases unmatched. The CDR3 extends over 16 amino acids. CDR3 coding DNA: TGTGCCAGCGCTACTACAGGGGGCGCGGGCAATCAGCCCCAGCATTTT. Protein sequence: CASATTGGAGNQPQHF.

The chain joins TRBV7-9 to TRBJ2-7; 8 bases map to TRBD1. Germline-derived CDR1 and CDR2 are SEHNR and FQNEAQ (reference sequence). The V segment lost 3 bases and the J segment 7 bases; nucleotides outside the gene matches: 8. The CDR3 consists of 14 residues. CDR3: CASSLDREHGEQYV. The CDR3 nucleotides are TGTGCCAGCAGCTTGGACAGGGAGCATGGTGAGCAGTACGTC.

This chain links TRBV28 with TRBJ1-2; 9 bases map to TRBD1. Losses at the gene ends were 10 bases for V and 8 bases for J; bases not matched to a gene: 5. Per the germline V gene, CDR1 is MDHEN and CDR2 is SYDVKM. The CDR3 is made up of 11 amino acids. CDR3 in DNA: TGTGCCATCACAGGGGGCGGCGGCTACACCTTC. Translating gives CAITGGGGYTF.

The table lists this clone with a few counts. The chain carries TRBV5-1 and TRBJ1-1; the match to TRBD1 covers 7 bases. V trimming: 3 bases; J trimming: 2 bases; junction bases outside the gene matches: 4. Germline lookup yields CDR1 SGHRS and CDR2 YFSETQ. The CDR3 is made up of 14 amino acids. DNA for the CDR3: TGCGCCAGCAGCTGGAACAGGGGAAACACTGAAGCTTTCTTT. Its translation: CASSWNRGNTEAFF.

The genes are TRBV4-1 and TRBJ1-1; D possibly corresponds to TRBD1 (5 bases). The ends were cut back, 3 bases at V and 6 bases at J, with 11 bases in the middle. The CDR3 is 13 residues long. CDR1 is MGHRA and CDR2 is YSYEKL in the germline V gene. CDR3 in amino acids: CASSQPGFPEAFF. As DNA, the CDR3 is TGCGCCAGCAGCCAGCCAGGGTTTCCTGAAGCTTTCTTT.

The chain's CDR3 is CASSYNREDSGRALGQTTQYF. CDR3 bases: TGTGCCAGCAGTTACAATAGGGAGGATAGCGGGAGGGCCCTCGGACAGACGACGCAGTATTTT. The V call is TRBV27, the J call TRBJ2-3; 11 bases fit TRBD2. V lost 4 bases and J lost 9; bases outside the gene matches: 27. Germline loops: CDR1 MNHEY, CDR2 SMNVEV (reference sequence). This CDR3 has 21 residues.

CDR3: CATSSNPREDYGYTF. The CDR3 coding sequence is TGTGCCACCAGCAGCAACCCCAGGGAAGACTATGGCTACACCTTC. The chain combines TRBV15 with TRBJ1-2, with D possibly being TRBD1 (5 bases). Germline CDR1 and CDR2: LNHNV and YYDKDF (reference sequence). Between the trimmed V and J ends, which lost 3 bases and 3 bases, there was a span of 14 bases. CDR3 length equals 15 residues. Combining the CDR3 with reference TRBV15 and TRBJ1-2 gives the whole variable domain DAMVIQNPRYQVTQFGKPVTLSCSQTLNHNVMYWYQQKSSQAPKLLFHYYDKDFNNEADTPDNFQSRRPNTSFCFLDIRSPGLGDTAMYLCATSSNPREDYGYTFGSGTRLTVV.

The V call is TRBV6-5, the J call TRBJ1-1; a possible D gene is TRBD1 (6 bases). The CDR3 has 15 residues. The V and J ends lost 6 bases and 0 bases respectively, with 14 bases between them. Germline CDR1 reads MNHEY; CDR2 reads SVGAGI. The CDR3 sequence: CASRTGQMMNTEAFF. DNA for the CDR3: TGTGCCAGCAGGACTGGACAGATGATGAACACTGAAGCTTTCTTT.

This chain uses TRBV7-8 with TRBJ1-4; 9 positions agree with TRBD1. The CDR3 runs 15 residues. Germline trimming cut 5 bases from V and 3 bases from J; bases unmatched to any gene: 4. Per germline, CDR1 SGHVS and CDR2 FQNEAQ. The CDR3 loop is CASSPGQGANEKLFF. Here the CDR3 DNA reads TGTGCCAGCAGCCCGGGACAGGGCGCTAATGAAAAACTGTTTTTT.

This clone was seen a handful of times. This chain uses TRBV2 with TRBJ1-1, with 9 bases matching TRBD1. CDR3 size: 13 residues. Germline CDR1 and CDR2: SNHLY and FYNNEI. V lost 6 bases to trimming and J lost 6 bases; unmatched junction nucleotides: 5. In nucleotides, the CDR3 is TGTGCCAGCAGGACGGACAGGGGAGCTGAAGCTTTCTTT. This sequence encodes CASRTDRGAEAFF.

The CDR3 DNA reads TGTGCCAGCAGCTTGGGACAGACTAATCAGCCCCAGCATTTT. This sequence encodes CASSLGQTNQPQHF. The rearrangement joins TRBV5-6 to TRBJ1-5, with D maybe TRBD1 (5 bases). The ends were cut back, 0 bases at V and 4 bases at J, with 8 bases in the middle. This CDR3 is 14 amino acids long. Germline-derived CDR1 and CDR2 are SGHDT and YYEEEE. The variable domain in full, with the rest retrieved from reference TRBV5-6 and TRBJ1-5, is DAGVTQSPTHLIKTRGQQVTLRCSPKSGHDTVSWYQQALGQGPQFIFQYYEEEERQRGNFPDRFSGHQFPNYSSELNVNALLLGDSALYLCASSLGQTNQPQHFGDGTRLSIL.